The rows below give T cell receptor beta chains drawn from one sample of a study of CD8+ T cells in alopecia areata. Method: immunoSEQ multiplex PCR; TCRdb's copy keeps in-frame clones and lacks some. The data hold 200,000 or so clones, with over 40% observed a single time. Material: CD4+ T cells sorted from blood, obtained at approximately week 36, from a patient treated with tofacitinib. Every receptor here comes from a human donor with alopecia areata. CDR3s include the opening cysteine and the closing phenylalanine or tryptophan. Fields, in order: V gene, clone size, D gene, J gene, CDR3 protein, CDR3 DNA. A D gene is named only where the DNA matches it firmly. For some rows the clone size is stated as once, few or many, or as a class when expanded; others skip it.

v_call: TRBV18
clone_size: -
d_call: -
j_call: TRBJ1-1
cdr3_aa: CASSPITGPNTEAFF
cdr3_nt: TGTGCCAGCTCACCAATAACAGGGCCAAACACTGAAGCTTTCTTT

v_call: TRBV28
clone_size: few
d_call: TRBD1
j_call: TRBJ2-3
cdr3_aa: CASSSPTGMTDTQYF
cdr3_nt: TGTGCCAGCAGTTCCCCGACAGGGATGACAGATACGCAGTATTTT

v_call: TRBV29-1
clone_size: -
d_call: -
j_call: TRBJ1-4
cdr3_aa: CSVDSDPVPGGNEKLFF
cdr3_nt: TGCAGCGTTGATTCTGACCCAGTTCCAGGAGGTAATGAAAAACTGTTTTTT

v_call: TRBV2
clone_size: many
d_call: -
j_call: TRBJ2-7
cdr3_aa: CASSEREGRRDF
cdr3_nt: TGTGCCAGCAGTGAACGTGAGGGACGGAGGGATTTC

v_call: TRBV15
clone_size: few
d_call: -
j_call: TRBJ2-6
cdr3_aa: CATSRERGSVSGANVLTF
cdr3_nt: TGTGCCACCAGCAGAGAGCGGGGCTCCGTCTCTGGGGCCAACGTCCTGACTTTC

v_call: TRBV4-1
clone_size: -
d_call: TRBD2
j_call: TRBJ2-1
cdr3_aa: CASSQELWTSGAYNEQFF
cdr3_nt: TGCGCCAGCAGCCAAGAGCTTTGGACTAGCGGAGCCTACAATGAGCAGTTCTTC

v_call: TRBV30
clone_size: -
d_call: TRBD1
j_call: TRBJ1-3
cdr3_aa: CAWRDRVGSGNTIYF
cdr3_nt: TGTGCCTGGAGGGACAGGGTTGGGTCTGGAAACACCATATATTTT

v_call: TRBV7-2
clone_size: few
d_call: -
j_call: TRBJ2-7
cdr3_aa: CASSLGTGPYEQYF
cdr3_nt: TGTGCCAGCAGCTTAGGGACGGGACCCTACGAGCAGTACTTC

v_call: TRBV5-4
clone_size: few
d_call: -
j_call: TRBJ2-1
cdr3_aa: CASSLGGARFSYNEQFF
cdr3_nt: TGTGCCAGCAGCTTGGGGGGCGCAAGATTCTCCTACAATGAGCAGTTCTTC

v_call: TRBV2
clone_size: few
d_call: -
j_call: TRBJ2-3
cdr3_aa: CASKQNGGTDTQYF
cdr3_nt: TGTGCCAGCAAACAAAACGGAGGCACAGATACGCAGTATTTT

v_call: TRBV13
clone_size: -
d_call: -
j_call: TRBJ1-1
cdr3_aa: CASSLVGTEAFF
cdr3_nt: TGTGCCAGCAGCTTAGTTGGCACTGAAGCTTTCTTT

v_call: TRBV5-1
clone_size: few
d_call: -
j_call: TRBJ2-3
cdr3_aa: CASGRAHSTDTQYF
cdr3_nt: TGCGCCAGCGGACGAGCACATAGCACAGATACGCAGTATTTT

v_call: TRBV14
clone_size: many
d_call: -
j_call: TRBJ2-2
cdr3_aa: CASSQVEIGELFF
cdr3_nt: TGTGCCAGCAGCCAAGTGGAGATCGGGGAGCTGTTTTTT

v_call: TRBV30
clone_size: few
d_call: -
j_call: TRBJ1-4
cdr3_aa: CAWTGSSSGNEKLFF
cdr3_nt: TGTGCCTGGACAGGGAGTTCGTCCGGTAATGAAAAACTGTTTTTT

v_call: TRBV4-1
clone_size: few
d_call: -
j_call: TRBJ1-2
cdr3_aa: CASSQDLFGYGYTF
cdr3_nt: TGCGCCAGCAGCCAAGATTTATTCGGGTATGGCTACACCTTC

v_call: TRBV11-2
clone_size: -
d_call: TRBD2
j_call: TRBJ2-2
cdr3_aa: CASSRGLATGELFF
cdr3_nt: TGTGCCAGCAGCCGGGGACTAGCGACCGGGGAGCTGTTTTTT

v_call: TRBV7-3
clone_size: -
d_call: -
j_call: TRBJ2-1
cdr3_aa: CASSLTRPPGEQFF
cdr3_nt: TGTGCCAGCAGCTTAACCCGTCCCCCAGGTGAGCAGTTCTTC

v_call: TRBV6-5
clone_size: few
d_call: -
j_call: TRBJ1-2
cdr3_aa: CASSYGANYGYTF
cdr3_nt: TGTGCCAGCAGTTATGGTGCCAACTATGGCTACACCTTC

v_call: TRBV7-9
clone_size: -
d_call: TRBD2
j_call: TRBJ2-7
cdr3_aa: CASSFSGSEQYF
cdr3_nt: TGTGCCAGCAGCTTTAGCGGGAGTGAGCAGTACTTC

v_call: TRBV6-5
clone_size: -
d_call: -
j_call: TRBJ1-2
cdr3_aa: CASRDKAPPGYTF
cdr3_nt: TGTGCCAGCAGAGACAAGGCCCCCCCGGGCTACACCTTC

v_call: TRBV5-1
clone_size: -
d_call: -
j_call: TRBJ2-7
cdr3_aa: CASSNDGQPYEQYF
cdr3_nt: TGCGCCAGCAGCAACGACGGACAGCCCTACGAGCAGTACTTC

v_call: TRBV5-1
clone_size: -
d_call: -
j_call: TRBJ2-5
cdr3_aa: CASSRPDEETQYF
cdr3_nt: TGCGCCAGCAGCCGACCGGACGAAGAGACCCAGTACTTC

v_call: TRBV29-1
clone_size: few
d_call: -
j_call: TRBJ1-2
cdr3_aa: CSVRDYGYTF
cdr3_nt: TGCAGCGTACGGGACTATGGCTACACCTTC

v_call: TRBV29-1
clone_size: -
d_call: TRBD1
j_call: TRBJ2-7
cdr3_aa: CSVTPGQGAYEQYF
cdr3_nt: TGCAGCGTGACTCCGGGACAGGGGGCCTACGAGCAGTACTTC

v_call: TRBV7-2
clone_size: -
d_call: -
j_call: TRBJ2-1
cdr3_aa: CASSLGSSYNEQFF
cdr3_nt: TGTGCCAGCAGCTTAGGCAGCTCTTACAATGAGCAGTTCTTC

v_call: TRBV10-3
clone_size: few
d_call: -
j_call: TRBJ2-3
cdr3_aa: CAISEADTQYF
cdr3_nt: TGTGCCATCAGTGAGGCAGATACGCAGTATTTT

v_call: TRBV29-1
clone_size: -
d_call: TRBD1
j_call: TRBJ2-4
cdr3_aa: CSVGDRGSKNIQYF
cdr3_nt: TGCAGCGTTGGGGACAGGGGATCCAAAAACATTCAGTACTTC

v_call: TRBV6-5
clone_size: -
d_call: TRBD2
j_call: TRBJ2-7
cdr3_aa: CASSYEAGGPHEQYF
cdr3_nt: TGTGCCAGCAGTTACGAGGCGGGAGGGCCCCACGAGCAGTACTTC

v_call: TRBV5-6
clone_size: -
d_call: -
j_call: TRBJ1-1
cdr3_aa: CASSPRALGTEAFF
cdr3_nt: TGTGCCAGCAGCCCCAGGGCCTTAGGCACTGAAGCTTTCTTT

v_call: TRBV19
clone_size: -
d_call: -
j_call: TRBJ1-5
cdr3_aa: CASSIGAGGYQPQHF
cdr3_nt: TGTGCCAGTAGTATCGGAGCGGGAGGGTATCAGCCCCAGCATTTT

v_call: TRBV4-2
clone_size: -
d_call: -
j_call: TRBJ2-1
cdr3_aa: CASSQVGPNSYNEQFF
cdr3_nt: TGTGCCAGCAGCCAAGTGGGCCCTAACTCCTACAATGAGCAGTTCTTC

v_call: TRBV5-1
clone_size: few
d_call: -
j_call: TRBJ2-1
cdr3_aa: CASSTISGSSYNEQFF
cdr3_nt: TGCGCCAGCAGCACCATATCGGGGAGCTCCTACAATGAGCAGTTCTTC

v_call: TRBV11-2
clone_size: -
d_call: -
j_call: TRBJ2-5
cdr3_aa: CASSLGGGETQYF
cdr3_nt: TGTGCCAGCAGCCTGGGTGGCGGTGAGACCCAGTACTTC

v_call: TRBV28
clone_size: few
d_call: TRBD1
j_call: TRBJ1-4
cdr3_aa: CASSQGQGNEKLFF
cdr3_nt: TGTGCCAGCAGTCAGGGACAGGGTAATGAAAAACTGTTTTTT

v_call: TRBV29-1
clone_size: -
d_call: TRBD1
j_call: TRBJ1-2
cdr3_aa: CSVGGGGEYGYTF
cdr3_nt: TGCAGCGTCGGGGGAGGGGGCGAATATGGCTACACCTTC

v_call: TRBV5-1
clone_size: -
d_call: TRBD2
j_call: TRBJ2-1
cdr3_aa: CASSFSGREGEQFF
cdr3_nt: TGCGCCAGCAGCTTTAGCGGGAGGGAAGGGGAGCAGTTCTTC

v_call: TRBV2
clone_size: many
d_call: -
j_call: TRBJ2-1
cdr3_aa: CASSERVRVMNEQFF
cdr3_nt: TGTGCCAGCAGTGAGAGGGTCAGGGTCATGAATGAGCAGTTCTTC

v_call: TRBV6-1
clone_size: few
d_call: -
j_call: TRBJ1-5
cdr3_aa: CASSVQGNQPQHF
cdr3_nt: TGTGCCAGCAGTGTACAGGGCAATCAGCCCCAGCATTTT

v_call: TRBV20-1
clone_size: once
d_call: -
j_call: TRBJ2-5
cdr3_aa: CSAVKETQYF
cdr3_nt: TGCAGTGCTGTCAAAGAGACCCAGTACTTC

v_call: TRBV15
clone_size: once
d_call: -
j_call: TRBJ2-1
cdr3_aa: CATSMAGSSYNEQFF
cdr3_nt: TGTGCCACCAGCATGGCAGGGAGCTCCTACAATGAGCAGTTCTTC

v_call: TRBV15
clone_size: -
d_call: -
j_call: TRBJ2-1
cdr3_aa: CATSPTDNEQFF
cdr3_nt: TGTGCCACCAGCCCTACTGACAATGAGCAGTTCTTC

v_call: TRBV19
clone_size: -
d_call: TRBD1
j_call: TRBJ1-5
cdr3_aa: CASSEQQGTAVSNQPQHF
cdr3_nt: TGTGCCAGTTCCGAGCAGCAGGGGACAGCCGTTAGCAATCAGCCCCAGCATTTT

v_call: TRBV5-1
clone_size: -
d_call: -
j_call: TRBJ1-2
cdr3_aa: CASSPDGVAGYTF
cdr3_nt: TGCGCCAGCAGCCCCGATGGGGTCGCTGGCTACACCTTC

v_call: TRBV6-1
clone_size: few
d_call: -
j_call: TRBJ2-6
cdr3_aa: CASEQRAGANVLTF
cdr3_nt: TGTGCCAGCGAGCAGAGAGCTGGGGCCAACGTCCTGACTTTC

v_call: TRBV13
clone_size: few
d_call: -
j_call: TRBJ2-7
cdr3_aa: CASSPRLAGNEQYF
cdr3_nt: TGTGCCAGCAGCCCCAGGCTAGCCGGGAACGAGCAGTACTTC

v_call: TRBV19
clone_size: few
d_call: TRBD1
j_call: TRBJ2-6
cdr3_aa: CASSIGDRSGANVLTF
cdr3_nt: TGTGCCAGTAGTATAGGGGACAGGTCGGGCGCCAACGTCCTGACTTTC

v_call: TRBV30
clone_size: -
d_call: TRBD1
j_call: TRBJ2-6
cdr3_aa: CAWSGDRLRSGANVLTF
cdr3_nt: TGTGCCTGGAGCGGGGACAGGCTTCGCTCTGGGGCCAACGTCCTGACTTTC

v_call: TRBV6-1
clone_size: few
d_call: -
j_call: TRBJ1-2
cdr3_aa: CASSEGLRYGYTF
cdr3_nt: TGTGCCAGCAGCGAAGGCCTCCGCTATGGCTACACCTTC

v_call: TRBV6-6
clone_size: -
d_call: TRBD1
j_call: TRBJ2-7
cdr3_aa: CASSPGQGVSYEQYF
cdr3_nt: TGTGCCAGCAGTCCCGGACAGGGGGTCTCCTACGAGCAGTACTTC

v_call: TRBV5-6
clone_size: -
d_call: -
j_call: TRBJ1-5
cdr3_aa: CASSRRQPQHF
cdr3_nt: TGTGCCAGCAGCCGACGTCAGCCCCAGCATTTT

v_call: TRBV6-6
clone_size: -
d_call: -
j_call: TRBJ2-5
cdr3_aa: CASSYSGGAPPETQYF
cdr3_nt: TGTGCCAGCAGTTACTCTGGCGGGGCACCTCCAGAGACCCAGTACTTC

v_call: TRBV6-6
clone_size: -
d_call: -
j_call: TRBJ1-2
cdr3_aa: CASSYAGIRYGYTF
cdr3_nt: TGTGCCAGCAGTTACGCGGGTATCCGCTATGGCTACACCTTC

v_call: TRBV29-1
clone_size: -
d_call: -
j_call: TRBJ1-1
cdr3_aa: CSVDRSNTEAFF
cdr3_nt: TGCAGCGTTGACAGGTCGAACACTGAAGCTTTCTTT

v_call: TRBV5-1
clone_size: few
d_call: -
j_call: TRBJ2-7
cdr3_aa: CASSSEFEQYF
cdr3_nt: TGCGCCAGCAGTTCCGAGTTCGAGCAGTACTTC

v_call: TRBV30
clone_size: -
d_call: -
j_call: TRBJ1-5
cdr3_aa: CAWSVRHNQPQHF
cdr3_nt: TGTGCCTGGAGTGTACGGCACAATCAGCCCCAGCATTTT

v_call: TRBV20-1
clone_size: -
d_call: -
j_call: TRBJ1-2
cdr3_aa: CSAREVEGYTF
cdr3_nt: TGCAGTGCTAGAGAAGTTGAAGGTTACACCTTC

v_call: TRBV7-8
clone_size: many
d_call: TRBD2
j_call: TRBJ2-1
cdr3_aa: CASSLNGGRGYNEQFF
cdr3_nt: TGTGCCAGCAGCTTAAACGGCGGGAGAGGCTACAATGAGCAGTTCTTC